Given below is one T cell receptor beta chain in context. Its antigen is unknown. This CDR3 has 14 amino acids. Trimming shortened V by 5 bases and J by 3 bases, and 13 bases separated the two germline ends. These data are taken from a study of blood T cells in healthy people across ages. Notes on the study in general: Age brought a roughly linear fall in TCR beta diversity measured per million T cells. When set beside aged donors, long-lived donors presented more naive CD4+ cells and higher diversity.

Primed by a sample-barcoded 5' primer and a J-beta primer mix, a second PCR proceeded for 7 to 11 cycles. TCRdb reprocessed the 5' RACE reads via MiXCR and lists one record per CDR3 protein. This table has 1.5 million to 2 million distinct CDR3 sequences, 25% to 30% appearing once. The TCR originated in a woman younger than 45 in good health. Input material: blood. The chain combines TRBV12-3 or TRBV12-4 with TRBJ1-1, with D tentatively TRBD1 (6 bases). CDR3 sequence: CASSPPGQYTEAFF. In nucleotides, the CDR3 is TGTGCCAGCAGTCCACCCGGACAGTACACTGAAGCTTTCTTT.